This T cell receptor (beta chain) was documented in a study of metastatic and nonmetastatic thyroid tumors. At the level of the study: A comparison of repertoires was made across blood and tumor or nodule tissue from malignant and benign thyroid patients. Whole-study results and caveats: Malignant thyroid tumors reportedly had TCR beta diversity that was significantly higher than in benign nodules, in blood and tumor.

TCRdb reassembled clones from the PCR reads with MiXCR. The table includes 85,000 to 100,000 clones, about an eighth detected once. Patients underwent thyroid surgery, and none had received any treatment before it. The CDR3 sequence is 16 residues long. Germline CDR1 and CDR2: MGHRA and YSYEKL. Trimming removed 3 bases from V and 4 bases from J; junction bases left unmatched: 12. This clone was observed at least ten times. Its antigen is as yet unknown. The J gene is TRBJ2-7, the V gene TRBV4-1, with TRBD1 identical over 7 bases. The TCR comes from a female donor with papillary thyroid cancer or a benign thyroid nodule (not recorded which). Some clones in this sample may be carry-over from other donors' samples. The sequenced material came from blood. The CDR3 here is CASSHDPGQLMYEQYF. The CDR3 region has the DNA TGCGCCAGCAGCCATGATCCGGGACAGCTTATGTACGAGCAGTACTTC.